Described below is a single T cell receptor beta chain sequence and its context. Clones were sequenced by immunoSEQ multiplex PCR, and TCRdb holds only the in-frame ones, with some missing. The profile shows 100,000 to 150,000 clones, around 94% of them singletons. The germline CDR1 and CDR2 sequences are KGHSH and LQKENI. Trimming took 0 bases from V and 2 from J; bases not matched to a gene: 2. The CDR3 has 15 amino acids. The data were taken from a study of control samples from healthy donors and cancer patients. The genes are TRBV18 and TRBJ2-7; TRBD1 agrees at 9 bases. Sequencing was carried out using PBMCs. The clonotype originates from a man older than 75 with head and neck cancer. As DNA, the CDR3 is TGTGCCAGCTCACCACCGGGACAGGGTACCTACGAGCAGTACTTC. It specifies CASSPPGQGTYEQYF.